Each of the 11 T cell receptor beta chains below was sequenced from the same sample in a study of shared clonotypes between healthy human individuals. Produced via immunoSEQ multiplex PCR; TCRdb's table is partial and in-frame only. The data show 100,000 to 120,000 clones, around 66% seen once. Sequencing was carried out using memory CD8+ T cells sorted from blood. Specified subset: CD45RO+ cells pooled with CCR7-negative TemRA cells. The receptors come from a woman younger than 45 in good health.

The chain combines TRBV14 with TRBJ2-7; D is possibly TRBD1 (6 bases). V dropped 4 bases and J dropped 3 bases, with 13 bases sitting between them. The germline V gene has CDR1 SGHDN and CDR2 FVKESK. This CDR3 is 14 amino acids long. CDR3 nucleotides: TGTGCCAGCAGCCCCCTTGAGGACAGCTACGAGCAGTACTTC. Amino acid sequence: CASSPLEDSYEQYF. The whole variable domain, remainder taken from reference TRBV14 and TRBJ2-7, is EAGVTQFPSHSVIEKGQTVTLRCDPISGHDNLYWYRRVMGKEIKFLLHFVKESKQDESGMPNNRFLAERTGGTYSTLKVQPAELEDSGVYFCASSPLEDSYEQYFGPGTRLTVT.

The chain carries TRBV9 and TRBJ2-5; 11 nucleotides match TRBD2. With V trimmed by 4 bases and J by 5 bases, 4 bases remained unmatched. The germline V gene encodes CDR1 SGDLS and CDR2 YYNGEE. The CDR3 is made up of 14 amino acids. The CDR3 DNA follows: TGTGCCAGCAGCTTAGCGGGAGGGGTCGAGACCCAGTACTTC. It codes for CASSLAGGVETQYF.

The rearrangement joins TRBV13 to TRBJ1-5; no clear D gene. V lost 0 bases, J lost 6 bases, and 6 bases lay in between. Looked up from germline, CDR1 is PRHDT and CDR2 is FYEKMQ (reference sequence). The CDR3 is made up of 13 amino acids. In DNA, the CDR3 is TGTGCCAGCAGCTTAGGCCTCAGTCAGCCCCAGCATTTT. This translates into CASSLGLSQPQHF.

The V gene is TRBV6-5, the J gene TRBJ2-1; possibly TRBD2 for D (6 bases). With 6 bases removed from V and 5 bases from J, the gap between germline ends came to 11 bases. There are 13 residues in the CDR3. Per the germline V gene, CDR1 is MNHEY and CDR2 is SVGAGI. The CDR3 sequence is CASSPSENNEQFF. CDR3 nucleotide sequence: TGTGCCAGCAGCCCTAGCGAAAACAATGAGCAGTTCTTC.

As for this clone: This may stem from a read error, because a much larger clone lies one nucleotide away. The same CDR3 also results from other DNA sequences found in this sample. V is TRBV28 and J is TRBJ2-5; 7 positions agree with TRBD1. The V gene end was trimmed by 3 bases and the J gene end by 0 bases; junction bases not matched to a gene: 4. CDR3 length: 15 residues. Germline loops: CDR1 MDHEN, CDR2 SYDVKM. Here the CDR3 DNA reads TGTGCCAGCAGTTTTTGGGGGACAGACCAAGAGACCCAGTACTTC. This gives the protein CASSFWGTDQETQYF.

The rearrangement uses TRBV9 and TRBJ2-5, with 7 bases that match TRBD1. The CDR3 is 15 residues long. Germline V gives CDR1 SGDLS, CDR2 YYNGEE. The J segment lost 2 bases and the V segment lost 4 bases, leaving 8 bases of the junction unmatched. The DNA for the CDR3 is TGTGCCAGCAGCCCCTACTCAGGGGGACAAGAGACCCAGTACTTC. The encoded protein is CASSPYSGGQETQYF.

The chain couples TRBV5-1 to TRBJ2-7, with 9 bases identical to TRBD1. Per germline, CDR1 SGHRS and CDR2 YFSETQ. The junction had 12 bases not matched to a gene; V was cut back by 5 bases and J by 0 bases. The CDR3 length is 17 residues. The chain's CDR3 is CASSSHPGQGFSYEQYF. The DNA for the CDR3 is TGCGCCAGCAGTTCTCACCCGGGACAGGGTTTCTCCTACGAGCAGTACTTC.

The chain links TRBV29-1 to TRBJ1-1, with TRBD1 as a possible D gene (6 bases). Germline lookup yields CDR1 SQVTM and CDR2 ANQGSEA. CDR3 length: 12 residues. V was shortened by 8 bases and J by 1 base, with 11 bases between the two germline ends. For the CDR3, the DNA is TGCAGCCAGAGGGGGGGGAACACTGAAGCTTTCTTT. Residues: CSQRGGNTEAFF.

The table lists this clone with a few counts. The genes are TRBV13 and TRBJ2-7; 12 bases fit TRBD2. This CDR3 contains 15 residues. Germline trimming cut 6 bases from V and 4 bases from J; bases unmatched to any gene: 7. The germline V gene encodes CDR1 PRHDT and CDR2 FYEKMQ (reference sequence). The CDR3 DNA follows: TGTGCCAGCAGGGGCGCGACTAGCGGGAGTTACGAGCAGTACTTC. Protein product: CASRGATSGSYEQYF. The full variable domain, completed using reference TRBV13 and TRBJ2-7, is AAGVIQSPRHLIKEKRETATLKCYPIPRHDTVYWYQQGPGQDPQFLISFYEKMQSDKGSIPDRFSAQQFSDYHSELNMSSLELGDSALYFCASRGATSGSYEQYFGPGTRLTVT.

This sequence joins TRBV6-5 and TRBJ1-1, with TRBD1 identical over 12 bases. Germline-derived CDR1 and CDR2 are MNHEY and SVGAGI. The CDR3 is made up of 15 amino acids. V lost 7 bases to trimming and J lost 9 bases; unmatched junction nucleotides: 12. The CDR3 nucleotides are TGTGCCAGCATTGAGTGGGACAGGGGGCGATATAAAGCTTTCTTT. Encoded protein: CASIEWDRGRYKAFF.

This chain uses TRBV5-6 with TRBJ1-2; 7 bases fit TRBD1. V trimming: 6 bases; J trimming: 3 bases; junction bases outside the gene matches: 8. Per germline, CDR1 SGHDT and CDR2 YYEEEE. The CDR3 has 14 amino acids. In DNA, the CDR3 is TGTGCCAGCACCATCCAACAGGGGTACTATGGCTACACCTTC. This codes for CASTIQQGYYGYTF.